Presented here are 29 T cell receptor beta chains from one specimen sequenced in a study of CD8 T cells in Susac syndrome. Reverse transcription of roughly 0.5 to 1 ug RNA was performed with random hexamers. One entry per CDR3 protein results from TCRdb running MiXCR on the immunoSEQ multiplex PCR reads. This table has more than 130,000 distinct CDR3 sequences, 94% appearing once. Specimen: CD8+ T cells from PBMCs. These receptors all come from a human donor in good health.

The chain joins TRBV27 to TRBJ2-1; D perhaps matches TRBD2 (6 bases). Germline V gene lookup returns CDR1 MNHEY and CDR2 SMNVEV (reference sequence). V lost 8 bases, J lost 8 bases, and 16 bases lay in between. The CDR3 is 13 residues long. The CDR3 sequence is CASGRPASDEQFF. The CDR3 bases are TGTGCCAGCGGTCGCCCAGCTAGCGATGAGCAGTTCTTC.

The DNA for the CDR3 is TGTGCCAGTAGTAAGGGGAAAAACTCGGGCACTGAAGCTTTCTTT. Amino acids: CASSKGKNSGTEAFF. The chain combines TRBV19 with TRBJ1-1; tentatively, D is TRBD1 (5 bases). CDR1 LNHDA and CDR2 SQIVND come from the germline V gene (reference sequence). V dropped 4 bases and J dropped 4 bases, with 16 bases sitting between them. The CDR3 sequence is 15 residues long.

This clonotype came up once. This chain uses TRBV28 with TRBJ2-1; D may be TRBD2 (6 bases). The CDR3 is 13 residues long. Trimming removed 3 bases at V and 7 bases at J, with 10 bases between. The germline CDR1 and CDR2 sequences are MDHEN and SYDVKM. CDR3 DNA: TGTGCCAGCAGTTTGCGGGGCAAGAATGAGCAGTTCTTC. Its translation is CASSLRGKNEQFF.

V is TRBV28 and J is TRBJ2-7; perhaps TRBD2 as D (7 bases). This CDR3 has 14 residues. From germline, CDR1 is MDHEN and CDR2 SYDVKM. The V and J ends lost 8 bases and 0 bases respectively, with 14 bases between them. The CDR3: CASGGPSGSYEQYF. The DNA of the CDR3 is TGTGCCAGCGGGGGGCCTAGCGGCTCCTACGAGCAGTACTTC.

V usage is TRBV2 and J usage is TRBJ1-3, with 7 bases aligning to TRBD1. The CDR3 extends over 13 amino acids. CDR1 SNHLY and CDR2 FYNNEI come from the germline V gene. The junction had 2 bases not matched to a gene; V was cut back by 4 bases and J by 5 bases. CDR3 in DNA: TGTGCCAGCAGTGGGGACAGCCGAAACACCATATATTTT. It encodes CASSGDSRNTIYF.

This chain uses TRBV4-2 with TRBJ2-3, with a tentative D call TRBD2 (5 bases). Looked up from germline, CDR1 is LGHNA and CDR2 is YNFKEQ. The CDR3 loop spans 17 amino acids. Trimming stripped 3 bases from V and 5 bases from J, with 21 bases between. The CDR3 DNA reads TGTGCCAGCAGCCATCGCTTGCAACTAGGGCTAATAGATACGCAGTATTTT. Translated: CASSHRLQLGLIDTQYF.

This CDR3 reads CASSLVDTGELFF. The CDR3 DNA follows: TGCGCCAGCAGCTTGGTGGACACCGGGGAGCTGTTTTTT. The rearrangement links TRBV5-1 to TRBJ2-2; D gene ambiguous. The germline V gene encodes CDR1 SGHRS and CDR2 YFSETQ. This CDR3 comprises 13 residues. V shed 0 bases and J shed 3 bases, with 3 bases lying between them.

CDR3 protein: CASSRNEQGNEQFF. CDR3 DNA: TGTGCCAGCAGCCGCAATGAACAGGGAAATGAGCAGTTCTTC. The chain carries TRBV3-1 and TRBJ2-1, with D maybe TRBD1 (6 bases). Germline V gene data show CDR1 as LGHDT and CDR2 as YNNKEL (reference sequence). The CDR3 has 14 amino acids. Trimming cost V 4 bases and J 7 bases, with 14 bases left between them.

This clonotype was observed a few times. The chain carries TRBV19 and TRBJ2-1, with TRBD2 matching over 11 bases. The J segment lost 4 bases and the V segment lost 8 bases, leaving 1 base of the junction unmatched. Germline CDR1 is LNHDA and CDR2 is SQIVND (reference sequence). The CDR3 runs 13 residues. This CDR3 is CASRTSGYNEQFF. CDR3 DNA sequence: TGTGCCAGTCGGACTAGCGGGTACAATGAGCAGTTCTTC. Supplemented by reference TRBV19 and TRBJ2-1, the full variable domain reads DGGITQSPKYLFRKEGQNVTLSCEQNLNHDAMYWYRQDPGQGLRLIYYSQIVNDFQKGDIAEGYSVSREKKESFPLTVTSAQKNPTAFYLCASRTSGYNEQFFGPGTRLTVL.

The V and J genes are TRBV28 and TRBJ2-1; 8 positions agree with TRBD2. Losses at the gene ends were 2 bases for V and 0 bases for J; bases not matched to a gene: 3. This CDR3 is 16 amino acids long. Germline lookup yields CDR1 MDHEN and CDR2 SYDVKM. In DNA, the CDR3 is TGTGCCAGCAGTTTACGGAGCGGGAGCTCCTACAATGAGCAGTTCTTC. Residues: CASSLRSGSSYNEQFF.

This chain connects TRBV4-1 to TRBJ2-1, with 8 positions matching TRBD2. Germline V gene data show CDR1 as MGHRA and CDR2 as YSYEKL. The CDR3 is 12 amino acids. Trimming removed 4 bases from V and 13 bases from J; junction bases left unmatched: 6. The DNA of the CDR3 is TGCGCCAGCAGCCCCGAGCGGGAGACACAGTTCTTC. It codes for CASSPERETQFF.

This chain joins TRBV29-1 and TRBJ2-3, with 8 bases identical to TRBD2. V was pared by 5 bases and J by 5 bases, with 9 bases of the junction left unmatched. Germline assignment: CDR1 SQVTM and CDR2 ANQGSEA. The CDR3 spans 14 residues. The CDR3: CSVWGSGIGDTQYF. CDR3 sequence (DNA): TGCAGCGTTTGGGGTAGCGGGATTGGAGATACGCAGTATTTT.

The chain has TRBV20-1 and TRBJ2-5, with TRBD2 matching 8 bases. The length of the CDR3 is 12 residues. The ends lost 7 bases at V and 4 bases at J; junction bases unmatched: 5. CDR1 and CDR2 from the germline V gene are DFQATT and SNEGSKA (reference sequence). CDR3 nucleotide sequence: TGCAGTGGGGGGACTAGAGGAGAGACCCAGTACTTC. Translating gives CSGGTRGETQYF.

This rearrangement joins TRBV29-1 to TRBJ2-1, with 11 bases lining up with TRBD2. CDR3 length: 17 amino acids. Germline-derived CDR1 and CDR2 are SQVTM and ANQGSEA. Trimming at V came to 5 bases and at J to 3 bases, leaving 12 bases not matched to a gene. CDR3 residues: CSVRLAGGLPFYNEQFF. As DNA, the CDR3 is TGCAGCGTTCGGCTAGCGGGAGGACTTCCGTTCTACAATGAGCAGTTCTTC.

The gene calls are TRBV29-1 and TRBJ2-7; D is undetermined. The germline V gene encodes CDR1 SQVTM and CDR2 ANQGSEA. This CDR3 is built from 11 residues. The V and J ends lost 1 base and 3 bases respectively, with 4 bases between them. The CDR3, as DNA: TGCAGCGTTGAAGTGGACTACGAGCAGTACTTC. Encoded protein: CSVEVDYEQYF.

This sequence joins TRBV14 and TRBJ2-7, with D possibly being TRBD1 (6 bases). V lost 3 bases, J lost 0 bases, and 15 bases lay in between. CDR3 length: 16 residues. Germline CDR1 SGHDN, CDR2 FVKESK. DNA of the CDR3: TGTGCCAGCAGCCATACCCCCGGGACAAGCTCCTACGAGCAGTACTTC. Translating it yields CASSHTPGTSSYEQYF.

The chain uses TRBV27 and TRBJ2-1; TRBD2 matches at 10 bases. The J segment lost 15 bases and the V segment lost 6 bases, leaving 8 bases of the junction unmatched. This CDR3 contains 12 residues. Germline CDR1 reads MNHEY; CDR2 reads SMNVEV (reference sequence). This chain's CDR3 is CASSLGTSVAFF. DNA of the CDR3: TGTGCCAGCAGCCTAGGGACTAGCGTCGCGTTCTTC.

The chain has TRBV27 and TRBJ2-3; 13 bases fit TRBD2. This CDR3 is built from 15 residues. The junction had 2 bases not matched to a gene; V was cut back by 6 bases and J by 2 bases. Germline V gene data show CDR1 as MNHEY and CDR2 as SMNVEV (reference sequence). The CDR3 bases are TGTGCCAGCAGGGGACTAGCGGGATACACAGATACGCAGTATTTT. It yields the protein CASRGLAGYTDTQYF.

The V gene is TRBV20-1, the J gene TRBJ2-7; D is ambiguous. CDR1 is DFQATT, CDR2 SNEGSKA, per germline (reference sequence). This CDR3 comprises 13 residues. V lost 5 bases, J lost 2 bases, and 13 bases lay in between. The CDR3 DNA reads TGCAGTGCTTTTTCCGAGACTCCCTACGAGCAGTACTTC. Translating gives CSAFSETPYEQYF.

This clonotype was counted only a few times. In nucleotides, the CDR3 is TGTGCCAGCAGCCAAGGTACTAACTACGAGCAGTACTTC. This translates into CASSQGTNYEQYF. V usage is TRBV4-2 and J usage is TRBJ2-7; D is ambiguous. Germline loops: CDR1 LGHNA, CDR2 YNFKEQ. This CDR3 comprises 13 residues. Trimming took 1 base from V and 3 from J, leaving 7 bases between them.

V gene TRBV30 combines with J gene TRBJ2-7; 9 nucleotides align to TRBD2. The V gene's germline CDR1 is GTSNPN and CDR2 SVGIG (reference sequence). With V trimmed by 0 bases and J by 4 bases, 4 bases remained unmatched. This CDR3 is 14 amino acids long. The CDR3 here is CAWSVGSGSYEQYF. The CDR3 region has the DNA TGTGCCTGGAGTGTGGGTAGCGGGAGTTACGAGCAGTACTTC.

This clonotype has only a few counts. The genes are TRBV29-1 and TRBJ1-2; D uncertain. Germline CDR1 SQVTM, CDR2 ANQGSEA. The CDR3 is made up of 10 amino acids. The V gene lost 3 bases and the J gene lost 4 bases, with 3 bases spanning the gap. The CDR3 nucleotides read TGCAGCGTTGAGTCCTATGGCTACACCTTC. Its translation is CSVESYGYTF.

V is TRBV27 and J is TRBJ2-1; D not certain. Germline CDR1 reads MNHEY; CDR2 reads SMNVEV (reference sequence). Trimming took off 0 bases at V and 7 bases at J, with 7 bases between the two ends. The CDR3 extends over 13 amino acids. Here the CDR3 DNA reads TGTGCCAGCAGTTTATCAGTCCTAAATGAGCAGTTCTTC. Amino acids: CASSLSVLNEQFF.

The chain joins TRBV7-9 to TRBJ2-7; no firm D call. V shed 6 bases and J shed 0 bases, with 9 bases lying between them. This CDR3 has 13 residues. CDR1 and CDR2 (germline): SEHNR, FQNEAQ (reference sequence). CDR3 nucleotides: TGTGCCAGCAGGCCCCTAAGCTCCTACGAGCAGTACTTC. The encoded protein is CASRPLSSYEQYF.

V usage is TRBV27 and J usage is TRBJ2-4; D gene unclear. V lost 4 bases to trimming and J lost 0 bases, with 7 bases between them. Germline CDR1 and CDR2: MNHEY and SMNVEV (reference sequence). The CDR3 is 14 amino acids. CDR3 sequence reads: CASSSAIAKNIQYF. CDR3 DNA sequence: TGTGCCAGCAGTTCGGCGATAGCCAAAAACATTCAGTACTTC.

The chain has TRBV5-1 and TRBJ2-5, with D perhaps TRBD2 (6 bases). V was clipped by 2 bases and J by 5 bases, with 13 bases between them. This CDR3 has 14 residues. Germline loops: CDR1 SGHRS, CDR2 YFSETQ. CDR3 nucleotides: TGCGCCAGCAGCTTCAGCCGGGACTGGGAGACCCAGTACTTC. Its protein is CASSFSRDWETQYF. Filled out from reference TRBV5-1 and TRBJ2-5, the complete variable domain reads KAGVTQTPRYLIKTRGQQVTLSCSPISGHRSVSWYQQTPGQGLQFLFEYFSETQRNKGNFPGRFSGRQFSNSRSEMNVSTLELGDSALYLCASSFSRDWETQYFGPGTRLLVL.

This rearrangement joins TRBV7-8 to TRBJ2-5; D could derive from TRBD1 or TRBD2 (6 bases each). The germline V and J ends were trimmed by 1 base and 1 base, with 10 bases remaining between them. Germline V gene lookup returns CDR1 SGHVS and CDR2 FQNEAQ. This CDR3 spans 15 amino acids. The CDR3 loop is CASSLVGGIQETQYF. DNA of the CDR3: TGTGCCAGCAGCTTAGTAGGGGGGATCCAAGAGACCCAGTACTTC. The variable domain in full, with the rest retrieved from reference TRBV7-8 and TRBJ2-5, is GAGVSQSPRYKVAKRGQDVALRCDPISGHVSLFWYQQALGQGPEFLTYFQNEAQLDKSGLPSDRFFAERPEGSVSTLKIQRTQQEDSAVYLCASSLVGGIQETQYFGPGTRLLVL.

The gene calls are TRBV29-1 and TRBJ2-1, with D possibly being TRBD2 (6 bases). The V gene lost 7 bases and the J gene lost 7 bases, with 14 bases spanning the gap. CDR1 is SQVTM, CDR2 ANQGSEA, per germline. This CDR3 region has 12 residues. Written as DNA, the CDR3 is TGCAGCGGGCCAGCGGGTAATAATGAGCAGTTCTTC. It codes for CSGPAGNNEQFF.

The V call is TRBV30, the J call TRBJ1-1; D possibly corresponds to TRBD1 (6 bases). This CDR3 is built from 15 residues. V was shortened by 0 bases and J by 1 base, with 12 bases between the two germline ends. CDR1 and CDR2 (germline): GTSNPN, SVGIG (reference sequence). The CDR3 is CAWSVLQGQNTEAFF. The CDR3 DNA sequence: TGTGCCTGGAGTGTCCTTCAGGGGCAGAACACTGAAGCTTTCTTT.